A single sample is the source of the 18 T cell receptor beta chains below, sequenced in a study of CD8 T cells in ankylosing spondylitis. TCRdb fed the 5' RACE reads into MiXCR, producing one record per CDR3 protein. The sample has some 270,000 distinct CDR3 sequences, over 15% seen once; the top ten hold around a third. Sequenced input: blood, either unsorted or a sorted T cell fraction (not recorded which). Receptor source: a male donor with ankylosing spondylitis or in good health (not recorded which).

This clonotype was observed at least ten times. V and J are TRBV29-1 and TRBJ2-2, with D hard to call. CDR1 SQVTM and CDR2 ANQGSEA come from the germline V gene. Between the trimmed V and J ends, which lost 5 bases and 0 bases, there was a span of 7 bases. The CDR3 sequence is 13 residues long. The DNA of the CDR3 is TGCAGCGTTTCGCACCCGAACACCGGGGAGCTGTTTTTT. Its translation is CSVSHPNTGELFF.

This sequence joins TRBV28 and TRBJ1-5, with 10 bases fitting TRBD1. V lost 5 bases, J lost 7 bases, and 17 bases stayed unmatched. CDR1 and CDR2 from the germline V gene are MDHEN and SYDVKM. There are 18 residues in the CDR3. CDR3 nucleotides: TGTGCCAGCAGTAAGACAGGGGGCGTATGGGGTGACAACCAGCCCCAGCATTTT. It is translated as CASSKTGGVWGDNQPQHF.

CDR3 residues: CASSYVRGYEQYF. The CDR3 DNA sequence: TGTGCCAGCAGTTACGTCAGGGGATACGAGCAGTACTTC. This chain connects TRBV6-2 or TRBV6-3 to TRBJ2-7, with D possibly TRBD1 on 6 matching bases. This CDR3 has 13 amino acids. The germline V gene encodes CDR1 MNHEY and CDR2 SVGEGT. V lost 2 bases to trimming and J lost 4 bases, with 9 bases between them.

This clonotype appeared a few times. The chain combines TRBV27 with TRBJ2-1, with unresolved D. The V end was cut by 1 base, the J end by 2 bases, with 12 bases between. Germline assignment: CDR1 MNHEY and CDR2 SMNVEV (reference sequence). The CDR3 loop spans 16 amino acids. This chain's CDR3 is CASSLFRYPPYNEQFF. Written as DNA, the CDR3 is TGTGCCAGCAGTTTATTTCGGTACCCCCCCTACAATGAGCAGTTCTTC.

This clonotype was recorded a few times. CDR3 nucleotide sequence: TGCGCCAGCAGCCAAGATGGGACAGGGGTCGCGGGCACTGAAGCTTTCTTT. Translation gives CASSQDGTGVAGTEAFF. The chain is built from TRBV4-1 and TRBJ1-1; 10 bases are shared with TRBD1. Trimming removed 0 bases from V and 4 bases from J; junction bases left unmatched: 8. The CDR3 has 17 residues. The V gene's germline CDR1 is MGHRA and CDR2 YSYEKL.

The rearrangement links TRBV29-1 to TRBJ2-2; 7 bases fit TRBD1. Germline trimming cut 3 bases from V and 5 bases from J; bases unmatched to any gene: 18. This CDR3 contains 18 residues. The germline CDR1 and CDR2 sequences are SQVTM and ANQGSEA. CDR3 region: CSVETGSLFQSGTGELFF. The CDR3 nucleotides are TGCAGCGTTGAGACAGGGTCCCTTTTCCAAAGTGGAACCGGGGAGCTGTTTTTT.

In this sample, this clonotype turned up many times. This chain uses TRBV20-1 with TRBJ2-7; no definite D call. The CDR3 spans 14 residues. The V end lost 0 bases, the J end lost 1 base, and 10 bases lay between the germline ends. CDR1 is DFQATT, CDR2 SNEGSKA, per germline (reference sequence). CDR3 bases: TGCAGTGCTAGAGACCCGGCTCTATCCTACGAGCAGTACTTC. Amino acid sequence: CSARDPALSYEQYF.

Only a few counts were recorded for this clonotype. The chain carries TRBV3-1 and TRBJ2-3, with D unclear. CDR3 size: 10 residues. CDR1 LGHDT and CDR2 YNNKEL come from the germline V gene (reference sequence). V was cut by 3 bases and J by 8 bases, with 3 bases left in between. The CDR3 is CASSHGTQYF. The CDR3 DNA is TGTGCCAGCAGCCATGGTACGCAGTATTTT.

The V call is TRBV19, the J call TRBJ1-4, with D possibly being TRBD1 (5 bases). This CDR3 has 13 amino acids. Looked up from germline, CDR1 is LNHDA and CDR2 is SQIVND (reference sequence). Trimming pared 10 bases from V and 0 bases from J, leaving 9 bases between. As DNA, the CDR3 is TGTGCCACGGGGCAAGCAACTAATGAAAAACTGTTTTTT. Its translation is CATGQATNEKLFF.

The sample holds a few counts of this clonotype. The genes are TRBV9 and TRBJ2-3, with 11 bases identical to TRBD2. The CDR3 runs 15 residues. V dropped 3 bases and J dropped 3; count of bases not matched to a gene: 3. CDR1 and CDR2 (germline): SGDLS, YYNGEE. The CDR3 protein is CASSARTSGTDTQYF. The CDR3 nucleotides read TGTGCCAGCAGCGCACGGACTAGCGGGACAGATACGCAGTATTTT.

The chain is built from TRBV15 and TRBJ2-7, with 10 positions matching TRBD1. Losses at the gene ends were 5 bases for V and 3 bases for J; bases not matched to a gene: 10. The germline CDR1 and CDR2 sequences are LNHNV and YYDKDF (reference sequence). There are 16 residues in the CDR3. The CDR3 protein is CATSGTGTGVLYEQYF. The CDR3 coding sequence is TGTGCCACCAGCGGCACCGGGACAGGGGTCCTCTACGAGCAGTACTTC.

The chain joins TRBV20-1 to TRBJ1-5; TRBD1 aligns across 10 bases. This CDR3 region has 14 residues. The germline CDR1 and CDR2 sequences are DFQATT and SNEGSKA (reference sequence). V lost 5 bases to trimming and J lost 7 bases; unmatched junction nucleotides: 8. The CDR3 sequence is CSAVLRDRGQPQHF. The CDR3 nucleotides are TGCAGTGCTGTCCTCCGGGACAGGGGCCAGCCCCAGCATTTT.

This clonotype showed up just a few times. The chain combines TRBV2 with TRBJ2-7; the match to TRBD1 covers 7 bases. The junction had 12 bases not matched to a gene; V was cut back by 4 bases and J by 3 bases. Per the germline V gene, CDR1 is SNHLY and CDR2 is FYNNEI. The CDR3 is made up of 16 amino acids. CDR3: CASSGGGRTNIYEQYF. Written as DNA, the CDR3 is TGTGCCAGCAGTGGAGGGGGCAGAACAAATATCTACGAGCAGTACTTC.

V and J are TRBV4-1 and TRBJ1-2; D uncertain. The germline CDR1 and CDR2 sequences are MGHRA and YSYEKL. V gave up 1 base and J gave up 4 bases, with 7 bases separating them. This CDR3 has 13 amino acids. CDR3 in DNA: TGCGCCAGCAGCCAAGCAGAGCTCTATGGCTACACCTTC. It specifies CASSQAELYGYTF.

The sample holds a few counts of this clonotype. This sequence joins TRBV28 and TRBJ2-7; tentative D call: TRBD1 (6 bases). The germline V gene encodes CDR1 MDHEN and CDR2 SYDVKM. With 7 bases removed from V and 4 bases from J, the gap between germline ends came to 14 bases. This CDR3 comprises 13 residues. CDR3 residues: CASKVAGAYEQYF. DNA for the CDR3: TGTGCCAGCAAAGTGGCAGGGGCTTACGAGCAGTACTTC.

This clonotype was detected a few times. This sequence joins TRBV3-1 and TRBJ2-1; weak D call: TRBD1 (6 bases). In germline, CDR1 is LGHDT, CDR2 YNNKEL (reference sequence). This CDR3 is built from 13 residues. The ends were cut back, 8 bases at V and 6 bases at J, with 14 bases in the middle. CDR3: CASSGLGGNEQFF. As DNA, the CDR3 is TGTGCCAGCTCCGGTTTAGGGGGCAATGAGCAGTTCTTC.

CDR3 DNA sequence: TGTGCCAGCAGCCAAGATCGAGCGGGCAACACAGATACGCAGTATTTT. It encodes CASSQDRAGNTDTQYF. This sequence joins TRBV4-2 and TRBJ2-3, with D possibly being TRBD2 (6 bases). V shed 0 bases and J shed 2 bases, with 12 bases lying between them. Germline CDR1 and CDR2: LGHNA and YNFKEQ. The CDR3 is 16 residues long.

This clonotype was detected ten times or more. V is TRBV10-3 and J is TRBJ2-3, with D possibly TRBD2 on 6 matching bases. This CDR3 region has 18 residues. CDR1 is ENHRY, CDR2 SYGVKD, per germline. The V end lost 0 bases, the J end lost 0 bases, and 16 bases lay between the germline ends. The CDR3 DNA reads TGTGCCATCAGTGAGTCGTACCATGCGGGGACTAGCACAGATACGCAGTATTTT. Protein sequence: CAISESYHAGTSTDTQYF.